This passage covers 8 T cell receptor beta chains from one sample sequenced in a study of blood T cell repertoires in COVID-19. TCRdb's table, derived via immunoSEQ multiplex PCR, lists solely in-frame clones and lacks some. The profile covers some 250,000 clones, with more than 85% appearing a single time and roughly 9% taken by the ten largest. Sequenced input: PBMCs or T cells enriched from blood (not recorded which). The receptor set was obtained from a man aged 40-49 years who had recovered from COVID-19.

The rearrangement links TRBV10-1 to TRBJ2-7; tentative D call: TRBD2 (5 bases). The V gene's germline CDR1 is WNHNN and CDR2 SYGVQD (reference sequence). The CDR3 extends over 9 amino acids. DNA of the CDR3: TGCGCCAGCTCCCGGGATCCATTGGTC. Its protein is CASSRDPLV.

The rearrangement uses TRBV7-9 and TRBJ2-1, with 8 bases aligning to TRBD2. CDR3 length: 17 residues. Per the germline V gene, CDR1 is SEHNR and CDR2 is FQNEAQ (reference sequence). V trimming: 5 bases; J trimming: 5 bases; junction bases outside the gene matches: 14. CDR3 coding DNA: TGTGCCAGCAGCCCCGGGGAGCGGGAGCAACTTGACAATGAGCAGTTCTTC. This gives the protein CASSPGEREQLDNEQFF.

The chain couples TRBV5-1 to TRBJ2-1; tentatively, D is TRBD2 (5 bases). The germline V gene encodes CDR1 SGHRS and CDR2 YFSETQ. V was clipped by 4 bases and J by 7 bases, with 6 bases between them. This CDR3 is built from 11 residues. CDR3 protein: CASSGGNEQFF. For the CDR3, the DNA is TGCGCCAGCAGCGGAGGAAATGAGCAGTTCTTC.

J is TRBJ1-5 and V is TRBV6-2 or TRBV6-3; a possible D gene is TRBD1 (6 bases). Germline V gene sequence: CDR1 MNHEY, CDR2 SVGEGT. This CDR3 has 16 residues. The germline V and J ends were trimmed by 2 bases and 3 bases, with 14 bases remaining between them. The CDR3 loop reads CASSYTPDRLNQPQHF. The CDR3 bases are TGTGCCAGCAGTTACACCCCGGACAGACTCAATCAGCCCCAGCATTTT.

This clone was counted a single time. The gene calls are TRBV11-2 and TRBJ2-2, with a tentative D call TRBD2 (5 bases). Trimming removed 0 bases from V and 10 bases from J, with 12 bases in between. Germline assignment: CDR1 SGHAT and CDR2 FQNNGV. The CDR3 totals 14 residues. CDR3 nucleotides: TGTGCCAGCAGCTTAGATCCCGGGGTTGTGGAGCTGTTTTTT. Translating it yields CASSLDPGVVELFF.

The chain has TRBV6-5 and TRBJ2-7; TRBD2 matches 10 bases. This CDR3 comprises 15 residues. V gave up 4 bases and J gave up 0 bases; unmatched junction bases: 3. CDR1 is MNHEY and CDR2 is SVGAGI in the germline V gene. The DNA of the CDR3 is TGTGCCAGCAGTTCCCGGACTAGCGGCTCCTACGAGCAGTACTTC. Protein product: CASSSRTSGSYEQYF.

This clone occurred a few times. V gene TRBV19 combines with J gene TRBJ1-2, with 7 bases matching TRBD1. CDR1 LNHDA and CDR2 SQIVND come from the germline V gene (reference sequence). V lost 3 bases, J lost 7 bases, and 5 bases stayed unmatched. The CDR3 is 13 residues long. CDR3 nucleotide sequence: TGTGCCAGTAGTATGGGCAGGGGGGCTGGCTACACCTTC. It specifies CASSMGRGAGYTF.

The J gene is TRBJ2-1, the V gene TRBV3-1 (or the pseudogene TRBV3-2); D is unresolved. V lost 8 bases and J 7 bases, leaving 15 bases between the germline ends. Germline CDR1 and CDR2: LGHDT and YNNKEL (reference sequence). The CDR3 spans 13 residues. CDR3 DNA sequence: TGTGCCAGCTCCCCCGACTTGTTAAATGAGCAGTTCTTC. As protein: CASSPDLLNEQFF.